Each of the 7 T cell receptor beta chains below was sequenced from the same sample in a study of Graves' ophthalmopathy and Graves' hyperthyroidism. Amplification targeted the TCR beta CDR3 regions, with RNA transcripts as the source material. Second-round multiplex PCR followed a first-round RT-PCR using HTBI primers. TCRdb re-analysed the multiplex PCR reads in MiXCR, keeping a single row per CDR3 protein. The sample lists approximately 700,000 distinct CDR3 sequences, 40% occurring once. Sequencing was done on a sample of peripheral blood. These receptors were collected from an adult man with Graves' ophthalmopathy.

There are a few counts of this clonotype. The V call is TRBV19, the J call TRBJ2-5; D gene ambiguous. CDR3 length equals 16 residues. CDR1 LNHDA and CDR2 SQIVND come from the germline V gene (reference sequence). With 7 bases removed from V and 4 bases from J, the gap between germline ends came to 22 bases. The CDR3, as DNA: TGTGCCAGTATTGGTTTGCCGGTCCTCGGCGGAGAGACCCAGTACTTC. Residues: CASIGLPVLGGETQYF.

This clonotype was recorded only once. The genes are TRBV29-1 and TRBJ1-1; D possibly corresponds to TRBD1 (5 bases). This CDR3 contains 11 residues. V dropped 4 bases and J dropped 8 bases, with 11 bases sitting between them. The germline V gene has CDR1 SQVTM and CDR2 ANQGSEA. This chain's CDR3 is CSVGGTSEAFF. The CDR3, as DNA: TGCAGCGTTGGCGGGACCAGCGAAGCTTTCTTT.

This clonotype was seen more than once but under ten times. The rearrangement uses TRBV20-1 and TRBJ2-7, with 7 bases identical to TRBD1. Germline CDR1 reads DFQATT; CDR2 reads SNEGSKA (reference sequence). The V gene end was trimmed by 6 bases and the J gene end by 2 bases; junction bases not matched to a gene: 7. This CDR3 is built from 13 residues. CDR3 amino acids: CSALRTGAYEQYF. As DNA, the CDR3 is TGCAGTGCGCTCCGAACAGGGGCCTACGAGCAGTACTTC.

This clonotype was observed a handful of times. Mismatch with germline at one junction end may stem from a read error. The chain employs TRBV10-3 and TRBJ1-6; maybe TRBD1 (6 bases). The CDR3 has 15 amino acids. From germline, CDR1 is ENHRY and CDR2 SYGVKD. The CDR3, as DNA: TGTGCCAGCAGTTACTCGAGGGGGGTTAATTCACCCCTCCACTTT. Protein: CASSYSRGVNSPLHF.

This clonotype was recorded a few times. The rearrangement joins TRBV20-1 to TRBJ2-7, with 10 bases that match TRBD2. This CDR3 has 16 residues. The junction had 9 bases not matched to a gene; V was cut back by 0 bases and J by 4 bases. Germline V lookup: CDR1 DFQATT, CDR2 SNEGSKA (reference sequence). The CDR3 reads CSARDSASGGRYEQYF. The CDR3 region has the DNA TGCAGTGCTAGAGATTCGGCTAGCGGGGGCCGGTACGAGCAGTACTTC.

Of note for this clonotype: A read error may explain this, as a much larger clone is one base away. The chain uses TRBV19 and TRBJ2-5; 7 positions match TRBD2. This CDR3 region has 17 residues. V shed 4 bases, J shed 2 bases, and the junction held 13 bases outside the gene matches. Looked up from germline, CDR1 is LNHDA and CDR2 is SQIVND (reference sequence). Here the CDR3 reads CASSTGRWLADQETQYF. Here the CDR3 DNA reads TGTGCCAGTAGTACCGGGCGGTGGCTAGCGGATCAAGAGACCCAGTACTTC.

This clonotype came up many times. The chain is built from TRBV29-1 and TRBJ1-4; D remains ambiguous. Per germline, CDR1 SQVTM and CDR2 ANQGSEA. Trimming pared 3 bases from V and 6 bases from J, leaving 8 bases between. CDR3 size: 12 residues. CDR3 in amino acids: CSVDQNHEKLFF. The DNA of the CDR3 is TGCAGCGTTGACCAGAATCATGAAAAACTGTTTTTT.